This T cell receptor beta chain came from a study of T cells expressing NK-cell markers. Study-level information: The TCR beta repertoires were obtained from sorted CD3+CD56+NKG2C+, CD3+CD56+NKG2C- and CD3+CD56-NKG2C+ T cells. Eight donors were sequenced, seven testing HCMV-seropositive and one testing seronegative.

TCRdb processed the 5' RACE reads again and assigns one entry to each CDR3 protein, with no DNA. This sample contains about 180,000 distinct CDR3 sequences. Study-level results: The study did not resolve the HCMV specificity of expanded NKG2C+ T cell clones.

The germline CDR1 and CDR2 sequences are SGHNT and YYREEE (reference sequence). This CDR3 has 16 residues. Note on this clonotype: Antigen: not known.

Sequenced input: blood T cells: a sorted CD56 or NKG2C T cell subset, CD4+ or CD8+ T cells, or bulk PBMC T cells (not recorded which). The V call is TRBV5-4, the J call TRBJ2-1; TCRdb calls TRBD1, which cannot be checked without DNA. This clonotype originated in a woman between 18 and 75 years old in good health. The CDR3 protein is CASSSTGHGSYNEQFF.